The table lists the clone carrying this T cell receptor beta chain with many counts. This sample was included in a study of human T cells and chemical hapten exposure. Germline V CDR1 and CDR2: MGHRA, YSYEKL. V was trimmed by 5 bases and J by 7 bases, leaving 21 bases between them. The CDR3 has 17 amino acids. Time point defined: pre-sensitization, week 0. Specified treatment: therapeutic diphenylcyclopropenone sensitization with weekly scalp DPC. TCRdb independently ran MiXCR on the RACE reads; one entry per CDR3 protein. The table lists more than 250,000 distinct CDR3 sequences, roughly 7.7% of them singletons.

This receptor was identified in a man younger than 35 with alopecia areata. Some clones in this sample may be carry-over from other donors' samples. This chain links TRBV4-1 with TRBJ1-6, with a weak D call TRBD1 (6 bases). The sequencing used whole blood, collected in connection with sensitization to the hapten diphenylcyclopropenone (DPC). CDR3 sequence: CASSKFTPGQQNSPLHF. CDR3 nucleotide sequence: TGCGCCAGCAGCAAATTTACTCCCGGACAGCAAAATTCACCCCTCCACTTT.